One and the same sample provided the 16 T cell receptor beta chains below, sequenced in a study of cytomegalovirus exposure and HLA in healthy donors. PCR was performed using 60 Vbeta and 13 Jbeta primers. Data came from immunoSEQ multiplex PCR; TCRdb stores just in-frame clones and leaves some out. The table lists roughly 200,000 clones, around 82% of them singletons. Source material: PBMCs. These receptors were obtained from a woman aged 25 to 39 in good health and CMV-seronegative.

CDR3 bases: TGTGCCTGGAGAGAAAGCGGTGGAAACACCATATATTTT. Its protein product is CAWRESGGNTIYF. The chain uses TRBV30 and TRBJ1-3; D not certain. V gave up 3 bases and J gave up 3 bases, with 9 bases separating them. CDR1 is GTSNPN, CDR2 SVGIG, per germline (reference sequence). CDR3 length: 13 amino acids.

The chain combines TRBV15 with TRBJ2-7; D is perhaps TRBD2 (6 bases). The CDR3 has 16 amino acids. The germline V gene has CDR1 LNHNV and CDR2 YYDKDF (reference sequence). Trimming pared 3 bases from V and 2 bases from J, leaving 17 bases between. The CDR3 reads CATSRRPGLLTYEQYF. The CDR3 DNA reads as TGTGCCACCAGCAGGAGACCGGGACTGCTTACCTACGAGCAGTACTTC.

A remark on this clone: An end of the junction does not agree with germline; a read error may underlie this. The V gene is TRBV6-5, the J gene TRBJ1-2, with D perhaps TRBD1 (6 bases). Germline-derived CDR1 and CDR2 are MNHEY and SVGAGI. This CDR3 region has 14 residues. CDR3 loop: CASAQGTGIYGYPF. The CDR3 nucleotides read TGTGCCAGCGCACAGGGAACAGGCATATATGGCTACCCCTTC.

J is TRBJ1-4 and V is TRBV5-1, with 9 bases aligning to TRBD1. The trim removed 0 bases at V and 6 bases at J, leaving 6 bases unmatched. CDR3 length: 16 amino acids. In germline, CDR1 is SGHRS, CDR2 YFSETQ. CDR3 protein: CASSLGPRDRDEKLFF. The CDR3 bases are TGCGCCAGCAGCTTGGGGCCCCGGGACAGGGATGAAAAACTGTTTTTT.

This chain uses TRBV13 with TRBJ2-5, with 14 nucleotides matching TRBD2. The junction had 4 bases not matched to a gene; V was cut back by 4 bases and J by 9 bases. CDR1 and CDR2 (germline): PRHDT, FYEKMQ (reference sequence). The CDR3 has 14 residues. The CDR3 sequence: CASSSQTSGGAQYF. CDR3 DNA sequence: TGTGCCAGCAGCTCTCAGACTAGCGGGGGGGCCCAGTACTTC.

The chain has TRBV29-1 and TRBJ2-7; 7 nucleotides agree with TRBD1. J was trimmed by 8 bases and V by 6 bases; bases with no gene match: 7. This CDR3 comprises 11 residues. The germline gives CDR1 SQVTM, CDR2 ANQGSEA. CDR3 loop: CSVGTVVQQYF. The CDR3 DNA is TGCAGCGTGGGGACAGTGGTACAGCAGTACTTC.

This clone was recorded once. The chain joins TRBV28 to TRBJ1-5, with D perhaps matching TRBD1 (6 bases). Trimming removed 3 bases from V and 7 bases from J, with 16 bases in between. The CDR3 covers 15 residues. CDR1 and CDR2 from the germline V gene are MDHEN and SYDVKM. Written as DNA, the CDR3 is TGTGCCAGCAGTTTGACAGGTTGGGGACGCCAGCCCCAGCATTTT. It encodes CASSLTGWGRQPQHF.

At least ten counts were recorded for this clone. The chain joins TRBV5-1 to TRBJ1-6; D gene ambiguous. CDR1 and CDR2 (germline): SGHRS, YFSETQ. V gave up 9 bases and J gave up 9 bases, with 7 bases separating them. This CDR3 has 10 amino acids. The CDR3 DNA is TGCGCCATTACATGTTCACCCCTCCACTTT. It encodes CAITCSPLHF.

This clone is judged medium-sized. The J gene is TRBJ2-2, the V gene TRBV11-2, with D tentatively TRBD1 (6 bases). This CDR3 comprises 12 residues. The germline V gene has CDR1 SGHAT and CDR2 FQNNGV. V lost 5 bases to trimming and J lost 7 bases, with 8 bases between them. CDR3 coding DNA: TGTGCCAGCAGCCAGGGGAGCGGGGAGCTGTTTTTT. As protein: CASSQGSGELFF.

This clone was seen more than once but under ten times. This chain connects TRBV30 to TRBJ2-1; 7 bases are shared with TRBD2. After removal of 4 bases from V and 3 bases from J, the junction contained 9 bases not matched to a gene. Germline values: CDR1 GTSNPN, CDR2 SVGIG (reference sequence). The CDR3 sequence is 15 residues long. The CDR3 sequence is CAWTQAGLVYNEQFF. In nucleotides, the CDR3 is TGTGCCTGGACCCAAGCGGGGCTTGTCTACAATGAGCAGTTCTTC.

This chain links TRBV27 with TRBJ2-1; D is perhaps TRBD2 (6 bases). Between the trimmed V and J ends, which lost 1 base and 1 base, there was a span of 8 bases. The CDR3 sequence is 15 residues long. The V gene's germline CDR1 is MNHEY and CDR2 SMNVEV (reference sequence). CDR3 residues: CASSLYGGSYNEQFF. CDR3 coding DNA: TGTGCCAGCAGTTTATACGGGGGTTCCTACAATGAGCAGTTCTTC.

The chain joins TRBV6-1 to TRBJ2-2, with D hard to call. The germline V gene encodes CDR1 MNHNS and CDR2 SASEGT. V lost 4 bases and J 6 bases, leaving 12 bases between the germline ends. This CDR3 spans 14 amino acids. CDR3 nucleotide sequence: TGTGCCAGCAGTGGGTTAGCTTGGTCCGGGGAGCTGTTTTTT. Translation: CASSGLAWSGELFF.

This clone was seen more than once but under ten times. The V call is TRBV7-9, the J call TRBJ1-1; TRBD1 is a possible D gene (6 bases). The CDR3 contains 18 residues. The ends were cut back, 4 bases at V and 4 bases at J, with 25 bases in the middle. Germline CDR1 and CDR2: SEHNR and FQNEAQ (reference sequence). The CDR3 DNA is TGTGCCAGCAGCTCCTCTCCCGCTAGCCACAGGGACCCCACTGAAGCTTTCTTT. This sequence encodes CASSSSPASHRDPTEAFF.

This sequence joins TRBV25-1 and TRBJ2-7; 7 bases are a match to TRBD1. The CDR3 sequence is 15 residues long. Germline-derived CDR1 and CDR2 are MGHDK and SYGVNS. V gave up 3 bases and J gave up 4 bases; unmatched junction bases: 9. The CDR3, as DNA: TGTGCCAGCAGTGACGCGACAGGGCAGATTTACGAGCAGTACTTC. Its translation: CASSDATGQIYEQYF.

In this sample, this clone turned up a few times. V gene TRBV28 combines with J gene TRBJ2-7; 7 positions match TRBD1. V was pared by 4 bases and J by 3 bases, with 6 bases of the junction left unmatched. This CDR3 is built from 14 residues. Germline V lookup: CDR1 MDHEN, CDR2 SYDVKM. The CDR3 here is CASSSPGQIYEQYF. The CDR3 DNA follows: TGTGCCAGCAGTTCTCCGGGACAGATCTACGAGCAGTACTTC.

This clone was found a few times. Written as DNA, the CDR3 is TGTGCCAGCAGTGGCCGGGCCGGGGTGGAGACCCAGTACTTC. Translated, it gives CASSGRAGVETQYF. V usage is TRBV6-5 and J usage is TRBJ2-5; D may be TRBD2 (5 bases). The CDR3 has 14 amino acids. The V and J ends lost 5 bases and 5 bases respectively, with 15 bases between them. CDR1 and CDR2 (germline): MNHEY, SVGAGI.